What follows is one TCR beta chain and its context. What it binds is not known. The CDR3 covers 16 residues. The V gene lost 1 base and the J gene lost 4 bases, with 14 bases spanning the gap. Germline CDR1 MGHRA, CDR2 YSYEKL. These data belong to a study of blood T cells in healthy people across ages. Whole-study results and caveats: Observed TCR beta diversity per million T cells went down as age went up. This fall followed a roughly linear course with age.

The donors, aged about 6 to 90, were healthy Caucasians from Russia. A J-beta primer mix and a sample-barcoded 5' primer were used in a second PCR of roughly 6 to 11 cycles. No fewer than 3 million CDR3-containing paired-end reads came from each sample. TCRdb ran MiXCR on the 5' RACE reads and lists one entry per CDR3 protein. This sample has 950,000 to 1,200,000 distinct CDR3 sequences; roughly two fifths occur once, and the top ten carry around 14%. This TCR was recovered from a man in his late teens or twenties in good health. The gene calls are TRBV4-1 and TRBJ1-3; no definite D call. The sequenced sample consisted of blood. The CDR3 nucleotides are TGCGCCAGCAGCCAAGTCCCCCCGGGTAACGGAAACACCATATATTTT. Protein sequence: CASSQVPPGNGNTIYF.